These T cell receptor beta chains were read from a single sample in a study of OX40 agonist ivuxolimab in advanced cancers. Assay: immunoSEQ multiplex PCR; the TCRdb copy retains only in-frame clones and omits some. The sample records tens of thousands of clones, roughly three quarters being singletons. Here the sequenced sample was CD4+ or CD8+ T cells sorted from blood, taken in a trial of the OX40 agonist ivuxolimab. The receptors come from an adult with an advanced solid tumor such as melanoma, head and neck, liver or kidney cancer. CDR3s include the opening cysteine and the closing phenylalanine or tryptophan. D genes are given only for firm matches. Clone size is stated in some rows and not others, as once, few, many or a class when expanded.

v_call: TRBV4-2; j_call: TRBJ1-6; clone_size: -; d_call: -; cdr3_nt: TGTGCCAGCAGCCAAGATACCGCCAGGGGTGGCTCACCCCTCCACTTT; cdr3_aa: CASSQDTARGGSPLHF
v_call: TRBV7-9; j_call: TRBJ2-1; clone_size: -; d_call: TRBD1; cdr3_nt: TGTGCCAGCAGCCGCTGGACAGGTAGCTCCTACAATGAGCAGTTCTTC; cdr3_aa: CASSRWTGSSYNEQFF
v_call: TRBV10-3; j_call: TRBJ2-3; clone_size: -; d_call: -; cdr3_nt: TGTGCCATCAGTGAAACAGATACGCAGTATTTT; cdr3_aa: CAISETDTQYF
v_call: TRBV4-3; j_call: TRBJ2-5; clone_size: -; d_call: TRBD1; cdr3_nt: TGCGCCAGCAGCCAACGGACAGGGGAGACCCAGTACTTC; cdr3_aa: CASSQRTGETQYF
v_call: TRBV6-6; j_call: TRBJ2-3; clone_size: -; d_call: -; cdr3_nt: TGTGCCAGCAGTTATGGCGGCAGCACAGATACGCAGTATTTT; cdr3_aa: CASSYGGSTDTQYF
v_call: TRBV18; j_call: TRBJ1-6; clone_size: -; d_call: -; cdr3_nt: TGTGCCAGCACCGGGGTGGCCTATAATTCACCCCTCCACTTT; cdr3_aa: CASTGVAYNSPLHF
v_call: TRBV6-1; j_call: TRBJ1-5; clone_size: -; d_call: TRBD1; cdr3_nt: TGTGCCAGCAGCCTACAGGGGAACAATCAGCCCCAGCATTTT; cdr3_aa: CASSLQGNNQPQHF
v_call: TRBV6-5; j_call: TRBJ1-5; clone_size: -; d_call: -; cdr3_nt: TGTGCCAGCAGTCTAACCCGGGGGGGGCAGCCCCAGCATTTT; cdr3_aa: CASSLTRGGQPQHF
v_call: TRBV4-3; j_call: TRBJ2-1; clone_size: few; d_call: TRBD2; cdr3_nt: TGCGCCAGCAGCGAGACTAGCGCCTTCTACAATGAGCAGTTCTTC; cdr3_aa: CASSETSAFYNEQFF
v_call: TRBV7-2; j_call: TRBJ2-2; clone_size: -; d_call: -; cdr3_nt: TGTGCCAGCAGCTTAGATCTGTGGGGTAGGGAGCTGTTTTTT; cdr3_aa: CASSLDLWGRELFF
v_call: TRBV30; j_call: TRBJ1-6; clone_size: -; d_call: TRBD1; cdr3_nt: TGTGCCTGGAGACAGGGGACGTCCTATAATTCACCCCTCCACTTT; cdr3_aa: CAWRQGTSYNSPLHF
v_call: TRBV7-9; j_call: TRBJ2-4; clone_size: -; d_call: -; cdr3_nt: TGTGCCAGCAGCCCACGGGGTGGCATGTCAGGAAAAAACATTCAGTACTTC; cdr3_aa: CASSPRGGMSGKNIQYF
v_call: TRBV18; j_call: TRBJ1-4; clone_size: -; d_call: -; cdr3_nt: TGTGCCAGCTCACCTTCGGGGCGAGCAACTAATGAAAAACTGTTTTTT; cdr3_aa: CASSPSGRATNEKLFF
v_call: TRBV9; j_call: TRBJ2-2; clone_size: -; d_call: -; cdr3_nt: TGTGCCAGCAGCGTAGCTGTAGGGTCGAACACCGGGGAGCTGTTTTTT; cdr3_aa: CASSVAVGSNTGELFF
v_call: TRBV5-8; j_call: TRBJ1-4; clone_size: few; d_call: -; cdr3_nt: TGTGCCAGCAGCTTGGCCAGCGGGAAGTTCGCTAATGAAAAACTGTTTTTT; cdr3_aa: CASSLASGKFANEKLFF
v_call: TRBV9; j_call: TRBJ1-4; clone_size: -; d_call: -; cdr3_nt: TGTGCCAGCAGCGTGTTTGGAGGGCAGGGGACTAATGAAAAACTGTTTTTT; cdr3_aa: CASSVFGGQGTNEKLFF
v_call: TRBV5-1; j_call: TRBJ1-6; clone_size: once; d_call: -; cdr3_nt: TGCGCCAGCAGCTTGGATGACTTGACAGGATTAAATTCACCCCTCCACTTT; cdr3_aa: CASSLDDLTGLNSPLHF
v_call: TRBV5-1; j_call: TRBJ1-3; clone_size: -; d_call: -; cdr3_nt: TGCGCCAGCAGCTTCGACACGGGTGGCGGAAACACCATATATTTT; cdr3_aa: CASSFDTGGGNTIYF
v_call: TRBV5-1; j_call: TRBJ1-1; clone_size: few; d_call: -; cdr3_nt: TGCGCCAGCAGCACCCGGGGGAAACAGAACACTGAAGCTTTCTTT; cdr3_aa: CASSTRGKQNTEAFF
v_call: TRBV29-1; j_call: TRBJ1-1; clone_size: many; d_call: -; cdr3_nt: TGCAGCGTGCGACAGAACACTGAAGCTTTCTTT; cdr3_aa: CSVRQNTEAFF
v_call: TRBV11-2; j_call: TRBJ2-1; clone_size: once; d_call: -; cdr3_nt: TGTGCCAGCAGCCCCGGGGGAGGAGGATACAATGAGCAGTTCTTC; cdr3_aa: CASSPGGGGYNEQFF
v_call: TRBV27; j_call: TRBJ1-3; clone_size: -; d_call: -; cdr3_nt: TGTGCCAGCAGTTTTGACAGAAATATTGGAAACACCATATATTTT; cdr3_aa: CASSFDRNIGNTIYF
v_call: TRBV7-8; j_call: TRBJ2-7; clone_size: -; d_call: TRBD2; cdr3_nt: TGTGCCAGCAGCTTAGTCTTGGGAGGGTACGAGCAGTACTTC; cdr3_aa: CASSLVLGGYEQYF